The rows below give T cell receptor beta chains drawn from one sample of a study of blood T cell repertoires in COVID-19. Sequencing used immunoSEQ multiplex PCR; TCRdb keeps in-frame clones, though not all of them. The sample carries about 94,000 clones, about 80% recorded once. The sequencing input was peripheral blood. The receptor set was obtained from a human donor in a cohort sampled during active COVID-19. Both conserved end residues are part of each CDR3. Fields, in order: clone size, V gene, J gene, D gene, CDR3 DNA, CDR3 protein. A D gene is named only where the DNA matches it firmly. The listing skips clone size in some rows; elsewhere it reads once, few, many or a size class.

-	TRBV5-4	TRBJ2-7	TRBD2	TGTGCCAGCAGTTGGAGGGGGACTAGCGGCTACGAGCAGTACTTC	CASSWRGTSGYEQYF
-	TRBV7-6	TRBJ1-3	-	TGTGCCGCGCGGGGCTCTGGAAACACCATATATTTT	CAARGSGNTIYF
once	TRBV7-2	TRBJ2-7	-	TGTGCCAGCAGCAAAACAGGGTCCTCAAGCTACGAGCAGTACTTC	CASSKTGSSSYEQYF
-	TRBV3-1/TRBV3-2	TRBJ2-1	TRBD1	TGTGCCAGCAGCCAGTTGACAGGGCGGGCAAATGAGCAGTTCTTC	CASSQLTGRANEQFF
-	TRBV11-2	TRBJ2-1	TRBD2	TGTGCCAGCAACTCGGAGGGACTAGGCTACTTTAATGAGCAGTTCTTC	CASNSEGLGYFNEQFF
-	TRBV28	TRBJ1-2	-	TGTGCCAGCAGGGGGGGGAGCTACACCTTC	CASRGGSYTF
-	TRBV5-4	TRBJ2-5	TRBD2	TGTGCCAGCAGCTCTTATAGCGGGAGGGACTGGGAGACCCAGTACTTC	CASSSYSGRDWETQYF
-	TRBV7-9	TRBJ1-3	-	TGTGCCAGCAGCCCTCCCCCTCGACTGAGCTCTGGAAACACCATATATTTT	CASSPPPRLSSGNTIYF
-	TRBV6-5	TRBJ1-1	TRBD1	TGTGCCAGCAGTCCCCCCACAGGGGGGAAACGTGAAGCTTTCTTT	CASSPPTGGKREAFF
-	TRBV5-4	TRBJ2-5	-	TGTGCCAGCAGCTTGGGTTGGACCCCTTCGGGGCAAGAGACCCAGTACTTC	CASSLGWTPSGQETQYF
-	TRBV9	TRBJ2-1	TRBD2	TGTGCCAGCAGCGTAGCACGGGCGGGAGGGCTCAATGAGCAGTTCTTC	CASSVARAGGLNEQFF
-	TRBV10-3	TRBJ1-1	-	TGTGCCATCAGTGACCGCGAGACACGGTGGGCTTTCTTT	CAISDRETRWAFF
once	TRBV25-1	TRBJ1-2	TRBD1	TGTGCCAGCAGTGATAACAGGGGAACTTATGGCTACACCTTC	CASSDNRGTYGYTF
once	TRBV15	TRBJ1-2	-	TGTGCCACCAGCAGAGATGTGAGAGATAACTATGGCTACACCTTC	CATSRDVRDNYGYTF
once	TRBV28	TRBJ2-7	TRBD2	TGTGCCAGCAGTTTACGCAGGGTAACTAGCGGGAGGTACGAGCAGTACTTC	CASSLRRVTSGRYEQYF
-	TRBV11-1	TRBJ2-7	TRBD2	TGTGCCAGCAGCTTCTACCAGGGAGGGGCCTACGAGCAGTACTTC	CASSFYQGGAYEQYF
-	TRBV5-1	TRBJ2-3	TRBD2	TGCGCCAGCAGCTCCGGGACTAGAATAGATACGCAGTATTTT	CASSSGTRIDTQYF
-	TRBV3-1/TRBV3-2	TRBJ1-2	TRBD1	TGTGCCAGCAGCTCCTACGGGACAGGGGGTGACGGCTACACCTTC	CASSSYGTGGDGYTF
-	TRBV19	TRBJ1-6	-	TGTGCCAGTAGTACTCTTCGGACAGCCGGCGATTCACCCCTCCACTTT	CASSTLRTAGDSPLHF
-	TRBV4-1	TRBJ1-6	TRBD1	TGCGCCAGCAGCCAAACAGGGGCACCCCTCCACTTT	CASSQTGAPLHF
-	TRBV18	TRBJ2-1	TRBD2	TGTGCCAGCTCACCAGCCCCAGGACTAGCGGGAGTAGGTGAGCAGTTCTTC	CASSPAPGLAGVGEQFF
-	TRBV7-9	TRBJ1-2	-	TGTGCCAGCAGCTTAGGTTTGCAGGGAGGCTACACCTTC	CASSLGLQGGYTF
once	TRBV7-3	TRBJ2-1	-	TGTGCCAGCAGCTTAGGGCTAGCAGGAATCAATGAGCAGTTCTTC	CASSLGLAGINEQFF
-	TRBV29-1	TRBJ2-2	-	TGCAGCGCCGCCAAGGACTGGGGAGATTTGAACACCGGGGAGCTGTTTTTT	CSAAKDWGDLNTGELFF
-	TRBV9	TRBJ1-5	-	TGTGCCAGCAGCGTAGGACAGGCTAGCAATCAGCCCCAGCATTTT	CASSVGQASNQPQHF
-	TRBV28	TRBJ2-7	TRBD1	TGTGCCAGCACCCGTGGGACAGGGGGTTACGAGCAGTACTTC	CASTRGTGGYEQYF
-	TRBV6-6	TRBJ2-6	TRBD1	TGTGCCAGCAGTCCCGGACAGGGAGGGGCCAACGTCCTGACTTTC	CASSPGQGGANVLTF
-	TRBV7-6	TRBJ2-1	-	TGTGCCAGCAGCTCACGGGACAGGGGGCTAACTAGCGGGAGCCGGGAGCAGTTCTTC	CASSSRDRGLTSGSREQFF
once	TRBV11-2	TRBJ2-7	-	TGTGCCAGCAGCTTAGGGTCATTGACGAGGGAGCAGTACTTC	CASSLGSLTREQYF
-	TRBV5-5	TRBJ2-2	-	TGTGCCAGCAGCTCCTATTCGAACACCGGGGAGCTGTTTTTT	CASSSYSNTGELFF
-	TRBV2	TRBJ2-6	-	TGTGCCAGCAGGGACAGCTCTGGGGCCAACGTCCTGACTTTC	CASRDSSGANVLTF
-	TRBV19	TRBJ1-1	TRBD1	TGTGCCAGTAGTGGGACAGGGGGCGCATCTGAAGCTTTCTTT	CASSGTGGASEAFF
-	TRBV5-1	TRBJ2-3	-	TGCGCCAGCAGCTTTGCGGCTAGCACAGATACGCAGTATTTT	CASSFAASTDTQYF
-	TRBV4-1	TRBJ1-1	-	TGCGCCAGCAGCCGTCAGGTTGGGAACACTGAAGCTTTCTTT	CASSRQVGNTEAFF
-	TRBV20-1	TRBJ2-1	-	TGCCCCCCCCCGGGTGAGCAGTTCTTC	CPPPGEQFF
-	TRBV28	TRBJ2-7	TRBD1	TGTGCCAGCAGACGACAGGGTGGCTACGAGCAGTACTTC	CASRRQGGYEQYF
-	TRBV28	TRBJ1-2	TRBD1	TGTGCCAGCAGCCTCAGGGGGCTCGGGTATGGCTACACCTTC	CASSLRGLGYGYTF
-	TRBV6-5	TRBJ1-6	-	TGTGCCAGCGGCGGTGGCTCCTATAATTCACCCCTCCACTTT	CASGGGSYNSPLHF
-	TRBV19	TRBJ1-4	-	TGTGCCAGTAAGAGAGCGATTGCAACTAATGAAAAACTGTTTTTT	CASKRAIATNEKLFF
-	TRBV6-5	TRBJ1-1	TRBD1	TGTGCCAGCACAAACAGGGGCGGCACTGAAGCTTTCTTT	CASTNRGGTEAFF
once	TRBV9	TRBJ1-3	TRBD1	TGTGCCAGCAGCGGACAGAGACAGGGAAGGTCTGGAAACACCATATATTTT	CASSGQRQGRSGNTIYF
-	TRBV6-1	TRBJ1-1	-	TGTGCCAGCAGTGAACAGGGTACGAACACTGAAGCTTTCTTT	CASSEQGTNTEAFF